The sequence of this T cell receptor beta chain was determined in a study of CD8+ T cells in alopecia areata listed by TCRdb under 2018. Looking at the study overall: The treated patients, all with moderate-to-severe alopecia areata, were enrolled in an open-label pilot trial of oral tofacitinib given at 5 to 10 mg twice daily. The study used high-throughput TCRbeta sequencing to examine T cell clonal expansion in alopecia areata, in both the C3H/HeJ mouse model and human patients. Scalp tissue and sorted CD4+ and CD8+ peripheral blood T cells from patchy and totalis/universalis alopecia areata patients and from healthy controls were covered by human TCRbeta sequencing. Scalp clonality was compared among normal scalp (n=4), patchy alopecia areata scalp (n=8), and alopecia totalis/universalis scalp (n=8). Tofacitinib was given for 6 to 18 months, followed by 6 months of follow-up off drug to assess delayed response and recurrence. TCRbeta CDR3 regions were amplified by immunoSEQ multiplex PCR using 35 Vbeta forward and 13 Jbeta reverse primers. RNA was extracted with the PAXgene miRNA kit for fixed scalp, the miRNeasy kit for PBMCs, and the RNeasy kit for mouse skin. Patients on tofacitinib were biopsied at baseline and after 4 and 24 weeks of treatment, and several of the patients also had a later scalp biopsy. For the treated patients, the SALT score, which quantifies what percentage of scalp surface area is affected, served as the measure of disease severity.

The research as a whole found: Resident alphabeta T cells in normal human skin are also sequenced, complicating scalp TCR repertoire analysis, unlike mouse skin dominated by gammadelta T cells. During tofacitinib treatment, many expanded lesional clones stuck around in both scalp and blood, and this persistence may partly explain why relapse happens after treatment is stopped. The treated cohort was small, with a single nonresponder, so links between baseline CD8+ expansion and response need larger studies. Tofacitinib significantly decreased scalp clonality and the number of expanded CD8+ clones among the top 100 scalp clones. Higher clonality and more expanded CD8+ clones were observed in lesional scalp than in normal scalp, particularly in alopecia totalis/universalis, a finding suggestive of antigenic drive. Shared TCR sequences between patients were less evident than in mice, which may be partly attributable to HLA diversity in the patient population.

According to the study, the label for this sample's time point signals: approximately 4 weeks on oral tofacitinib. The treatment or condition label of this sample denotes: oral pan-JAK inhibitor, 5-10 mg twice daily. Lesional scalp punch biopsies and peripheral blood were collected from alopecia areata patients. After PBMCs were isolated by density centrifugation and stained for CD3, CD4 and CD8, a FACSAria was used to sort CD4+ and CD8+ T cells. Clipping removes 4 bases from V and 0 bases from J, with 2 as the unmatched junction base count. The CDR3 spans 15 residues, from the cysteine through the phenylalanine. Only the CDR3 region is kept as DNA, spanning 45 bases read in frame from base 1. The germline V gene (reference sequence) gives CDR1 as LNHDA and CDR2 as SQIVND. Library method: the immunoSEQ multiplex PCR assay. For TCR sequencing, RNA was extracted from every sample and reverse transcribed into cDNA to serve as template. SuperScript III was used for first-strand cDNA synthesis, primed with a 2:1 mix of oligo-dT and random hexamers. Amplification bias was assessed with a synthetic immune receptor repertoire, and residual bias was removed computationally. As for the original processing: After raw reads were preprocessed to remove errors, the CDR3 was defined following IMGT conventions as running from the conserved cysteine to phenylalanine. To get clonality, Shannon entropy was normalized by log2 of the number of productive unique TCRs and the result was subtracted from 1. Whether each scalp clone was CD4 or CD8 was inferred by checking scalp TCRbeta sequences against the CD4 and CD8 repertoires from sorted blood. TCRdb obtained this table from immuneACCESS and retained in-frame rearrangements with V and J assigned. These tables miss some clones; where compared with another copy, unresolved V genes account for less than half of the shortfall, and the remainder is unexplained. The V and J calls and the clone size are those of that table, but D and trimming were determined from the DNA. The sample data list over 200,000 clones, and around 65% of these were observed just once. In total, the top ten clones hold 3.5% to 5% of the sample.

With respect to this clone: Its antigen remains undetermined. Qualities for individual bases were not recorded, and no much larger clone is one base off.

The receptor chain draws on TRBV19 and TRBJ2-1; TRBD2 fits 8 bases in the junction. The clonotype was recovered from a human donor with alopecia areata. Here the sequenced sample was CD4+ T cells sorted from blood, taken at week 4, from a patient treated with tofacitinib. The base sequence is TGTGCCAGTAGTAGCGGGGGGAACTCCTACAATGAGCAGTTCTTC. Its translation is CASSSGGNSYNEQFF.